This T cell receptor beta chain was identified in a study of spatial heterogeneity in lung cancer (dated by TCRdb to between 2018 and 2021). About the investigation overall: Beta-chain transcripts were consistently detected in greater numbers than alpha-chain transcripts, which likely reflects a higher abundance of beta-chain transcripts. A strong correlation was found between TCR transcript counts in tumor regions and a T cell transcriptional module score from matched bulk RNA-seq. In the raw uncorrected reads, each unique combination of TCR and UMI appeared more than ten times on average. In non-small cell lung cancer, the study quantitatively compared TCR alpha and beta repertoires across several tumor regions, matched nontumor lung, and blood. Nonsynonymous mutation counts, determined by whole-exome sequencing of tumor tissue, were related to TCR repertoire features. Both alpha and beta chains were TCR-sequenced in samples taken at surgery, namely 220 tumor regions, approximately 63 matched nontumor lung samples and around 53 PBMC samples. Overall results and qualifications from the work: Counts of ubiquitous and regional expanded TCRs correlated with counts of ubiquitous and regional nonsynonymous mutations, respectively. A correlation was observed between the number of expanded intratumoral alpha and beta TCRs and the tumor nonsynonymous mutation count. Additional single-cell paired TCR alpha and beta sequencing was considered necessary to confirm, at a functional level, the hypothesis that regional TCRs recognize regional mutations. TCR-seq coverage of tumor T cells was estimated to be only about 7% for alpha chains and 11% to 15% for beta chains.

This specimen's time point label, interpreted: sample taken at primary tumor resection. The donors were more than 60 patients from the lung TRACERx cohort who had early-stage, untreated non-small cell lung cancer. For TCR sequencing, whole RNA was extracted from tumor and nontumor lung tissue, or from cryopreserved PBMC samples, and no cell sorting was done. Only patients for whom sufficient RNA was available from at least two tumor regions were selected for TCR sequencing. Before selection, tumor and adjacent nontumor lung specimens were reviewed by a lung pathologist. Library preparation used 5' RACE. Sequencing was carried out with a NextSeq 500. To allow correction of PCR and sequencing errors, the TCR library protocol tagged every TCR cDNA molecule with a unique molecular identifier. For the original study's pipeline: TCR identification, UMI-based error correction and CDR3 extraction were all carried out with Decombinator tools. Expanded TCRs were defined as those above a frequency of 2 per 1,000, corresponding to the top 1% of the tumor frequency distribution. Expanded tumor TCRs statistically deemed absent (corrected P<0.05) from at least one tumor region were classed as regional, and all other expanded tumor TCRs were classed as ubiquitous. Renyi diversity was calculated using the R vegan package after each repertoire was subsampled 100 times to 5,000 TCRs. CDR3 similarity networks were constructed using string-kernel similarity of amino acid triplets, with links drawn between CDR3s whose pairwise similarity was above 0.82. Using fastp at Q25 and MiXCR, TCRdb reprocessed the public reads and kept productive beta chains. Rows matching on CDR3 protein sequence are summarized as one entry with the most common DNA and genes. The V and J calls follow TCRdb's processing rather than the paper's. For this sample the table gives around 23,000 distinct CDR3 sequences, of which 5% to 7% were detected only once. Of the sample, approximately 10% falls within the top ten clones.

The CDR3 numbers 18 residues from cysteine through phenylalanine. CDR3 DNA only is kept here, 54 bases in frame from base 1. This clonotype was seen many times. This receptor's antigen is unknown. No qualities accompany the bases; no much larger clone lies one base away. The clonotype originates from a male donor with early-stage non-small cell lung cancer. The chain is assembled from TRBV21-1 and TRBJ1-5; TRBD1, as called in the table, went unchecked against the DNA. TRBV21-1 constitutes a pseudogene. The source material was lung tumor tissue, sampled at surgery. The bases are TGTGCCAGCAGCAAAGAAGGTAAGGGGGGATATAGCAATCAGCCCCAGCATTTT. This is translated as CASSKEGKGGYSNQPQHF.